The rows below give T cell receptor beta chains drawn from one sample of a study of long-term antiretroviral therapy in people with HIV. Using immunoSEQ multiplex PCR, the repertoire was profiled, and TCRdb retains in-frame clones only, with some absent. The sample records fewer than 35,000 clones, around 78% being singletons. Sample: unsorted PBMCs, taken 3.1 years after starting antiretroviral therapy. All receptors come from a woman aged 45 to 65 with HIV. CDR3s include the opening cysteine and the closing phenylalanine or tryptophan.

j_gene: TRBJ2-7
v_gene: TRBV6-5
CDR3aa: CASSYPNSYEQYF

j_gene: TRBJ1-1
v_gene: TRBV6-5
CDR3aa: CASSYPGLNTEAFF

j_gene: TRBJ2-2
v_gene: TRBV5-1
CDR3aa: CASSPVLAPITRTGNTGELFF

j_gene: TRBJ1-5
v_gene: TRBV2
CDR3aa: CASSDESVGDQPQHF

j_gene: TRBJ2-1
v_gene: TRBV7-7
CDR3aa: CASSPWTENEQFF

j_gene: TRBJ1-1
v_gene: TRBV30
CDR3aa: CAWSQTGEAFF

j_gene: TRBJ2-2
v_gene: TRBV11-2
CDR3aa: CASRPVAPTNTGELFF

j_gene: TRBJ2-2
v_gene: TRBV9
CDR3aa: CASSPDRGLTGELFF

j_gene: TRBJ2-1
v_gene: TRBV27
CDR3aa: CASSLQLGEQFF

j_gene: TRBJ2-1
v_gene: TRBV28
CDR3aa: CASIPTGGTLNEQFF

j_gene: TRBJ1-2
v_gene: TRBV7-9
CDR3aa: CASSLDSVNGGYTF

j_gene: TRBJ2-4
v_gene: TRBV12-5
CDR3aa: CASGLGTGGPTKNIQYF

j_gene: TRBJ1-1
v_gene: TRBV7-8
CDR3aa: CASSRTGPTEAFF

j_gene: TRBJ1-1
v_gene: TRBV28
CDR3aa: CASGTHETTEAFF

j_gene: TRBJ2-2
v_gene: TRBV5-1
CDR3aa: CASSPPYGRDTGELFF

j_gene: TRBJ1-5
v_gene: TRBV25-1
CDR3aa: CASTHQPQHF

j_gene: TRBJ2-1
v_gene: TRBV10-3
CDR3aa: CAISPGGGQFF

j_gene: TRBJ2-1
v_gene: TRBV9
CDR3aa: CASSVESSGGNEQFF

j_gene: TRBJ1-5
v_gene: TRBV12-5
CDR3aa: CASGPPTGRNQPQHF

j_gene: TRBJ2-1
v_gene: TRBV4-1
CDR3aa: CASSQESHNEQFF

j_gene: TRBJ2-2
v_gene: TRBV30
CDR3aa: CAWSMRGQMTGELFF

j_gene: TRBJ1-6
v_gene: TRBV30
CDR3aa: CAWSGERGNSPLHF

j_gene: TRBJ2-7
v_gene: TRBV5-1
CDR3aa: CASSLKLGGAEQYF

j_gene: TRBJ1-3
v_gene: TRBV27
CDR3aa: CASTDYSGNTIYF

j_gene: TRBJ2-2
v_gene: TRBV6-6
CDR3aa: CASSYDRGSGELFF

j_gene: TRBJ2-7
v_gene: TRBV4-1
CDR3aa: CASSHEDRGFGEQYF

j_gene: TRBJ2-5
v_gene: TRBV18
CDR3aa: CASSPRGQETQYF

j_gene: TRBJ1-6
v_gene: TRBV7-3
CDR3aa: CASSADRGPNSPLHF

j_gene: TRBJ1-6
v_gene: TRBV19
CDR3aa: CASSTTGYNSPLHF

j_gene: TRBJ2-1
v_gene: TRBV18
CDR3aa: CASSLGLAGGENEQFF

j_gene: TRBJ1-1
v_gene: TRBV5-4
CDR3aa: CASRRDRVTEAFF

j_gene: TRBJ1-6
v_gene: TRBV14
CDR3aa: CASSLRRQGAHSPLHF

j_gene: TRBJ1-1
v_gene: TRBV11-2
CDR3aa: CASSLVEGGNTEAFF

j_gene: TRBJ1-2
v_gene: TRBV19
CDR3aa: CASSPGQGSYGYTF

j_gene: TRBJ1-2
v_gene: TRBV7-2
CDR3aa: CASSLEQSHGYTF

j_gene: TRBJ1-1
v_gene: TRBV19
CDR3aa: CASNTEPNTEAFF

j_gene: TRBJ2-5
v_gene: TRBV7-9
CDR3aa: CASSHRGQGVETQYF

j_gene: TRBJ2-2
v_gene: TRBV18
CDR3aa: CASSLDPRELFF

j_gene: TRBJ2-2
v_gene: TRBV7-3
CDR3aa: CASSRPGVSSGELFF

j_gene: TRBJ1-4
v_gene: TRBV5-6
CDR3aa: CASSPGSEKLFF

j_gene: TRBJ2-7
v_gene: TRBV28
CDR3aa: CASSFVTGGSEQYF

j_gene: TRBJ2-2
v_gene: TRBV4-1
CDR3aa: CASSQVLAGRTGELFF

j_gene: TRBJ2-7
v_gene: TRBV11-3
CDR3aa: CASSSNSYEQYF

j_gene: TRBJ2-3
v_gene: TRBV19
CDR3aa: CASRPRADTQYF

j_gene: TRBJ2-3
v_gene: TRBV6-4
CDR3aa: CASSDGGATTDTQYF

j_gene: TRBJ2-4
v_gene: TRBV28
CDR3aa: CASSPWTGVPLKSKNIQYF

j_gene: TRBJ1-1
v_gene: TRBV11-2
CDR3aa: CASSFPLRAGAFF

j_gene: TRBJ2-7
v_gene: TRBV5-1
CDR3aa: CASSLEGNEQYF

j_gene: TRBJ1-1
v_gene: TRBV5-6
CDR3aa: CASSGDQGRTTEAFF

j_gene: TRBJ2-7
v_gene: TRBV19
CDR3aa: CASSIGGGTYEQYF

j_gene: TRBJ2-3
v_gene: TRBV27
CDR3aa: CASSLAAAADTQYF

j_gene: TRBJ1-1
v_gene: TRBV18
CDR3aa: CASSPNKGNTEAFF

j_gene: TRBJ2-3
v_gene: TRBV6-5
CDR3aa: CASSYSGRGGRNTQYF

j_gene: TRBJ2-1
v_gene: TRBV6-5
CDR3aa: CASSYRDSIEQFF

j_gene: TRBJ1-3
v_gene: TRBV19
CDR3aa: CASEHRGSGNTIYF

j_gene: TRBJ2-3
v_gene: TRBV11-2
CDR3aa: CASSWTVVDTQYF

j_gene: TRBJ2-3
v_gene: TRBV5-4
CDR3aa: CASSLGPTDTQYF